Each of the 14 T cell receptor beta chains below was sequenced from the same sample in a study of blood T cell repertoires in COVID-19. This table comes from immunoSEQ multiplex PCR, and its TCRdb copy is limited to in-frame clones, with some not included. The sample has about 260,000 clones, 83% seen once. The sequenced sample consisted of peripheral blood. The origin of the receptors is a man aged 55 to 70 who had recovered from COVID-19.

This clone was seen only once. The V call is TRBV5-1, the J call TRBJ2-1; the match to TRBD2 covers 7 bases. V dropped 5 bases and J dropped 2; count of bases not matched to a gene: 7. CDR1 and CDR2 (germline): SGHRS, YFSETQ. The CDR3 sequence is 15 residues long. CDR3 residues: CASSSSGNAYNEQFF. The CDR3 DNA reads TGCGCCAGCAGTTCCAGCGGGAACGCCTACAATGAGCAGTTCTTC.

J is TRBJ1-1 and V is TRBV20-1; maybe TRBD1 (5 bases). The V gene lost 8 bases and the J gene lost 8 bases, with 15 bases spanning the gap. CDR1 is DFQATT and CDR2 is SNEGSKA in the germline V gene (reference sequence). The length of the CDR3 is 11 residues. The CDR3 sequence is CSTQSGLEAFF. The CDR3 DNA follows: TGCAGTACCCAGTCGGGACTGGAAGCTTTCTTT.

V usage is TRBV7-7 and J usage is TRBJ1-3; no reliable D call. Germline CDR1 SSHAT, CDR2 FNYEAQ (reference sequence). There are 11 residues in the CDR3. Between the trimmed V and J ends, which lost 4 bases and 4 bases, there was a span of 2 bases. CDR3 region: CASSSGNTIYF. The CDR3 DNA is TGTGCCAGCAGCTCGGGAAACACCATATATTTT.

J is TRBJ1-6 and V is TRBV7-2; D gene ambiguous. This CDR3 contains 12 residues. V lost 6 bases and J lost 10, with 10 bases in between. The germline gives CDR1 SGHTA, CDR2 FQGNSA. The CDR3 bases are TGTGCCAGCAGTCCCCCACGGTCACCCCTCCACTTT. Its translation is CASSPPRSPLHF.

The chain employs TRBV29-1 and TRBJ2-2; perhaps TRBD2 as D (5 bases). There are 13 residues in the CDR3. Germline CDR1 and CDR2: SQVTM and ANQGSEA. Trimming cost V 7 bases and J 3 bases, with 12 bases left between them. This chain's CDR3 is CSAKRSHTGELFF. The CDR3 DNA reads as TGCAGCGCCAAGCGGAGTCACACCGGGGAGCTGTTTTTT.

The rearrangement uses TRBV6-6 and TRBJ2-2, with D possibly being TRBD1 (5 bases). The germline gives CDR1 MNHNY, CDR2 SVGAGI (reference sequence). V lost 4 bases and J lost 5, with 8 bases in between. This CDR3 has 13 residues. This chain's CDR3 is CASSSRVTGELFF. In nucleotides, the CDR3 is TGTGCCAGCAGTTCCAGGGTTACCGGGGAGCTGTTTTTT.

This clone was counted once. The chain employs TRBV9 and TRBJ2-1, with D tentatively TRBD2 (6 bases). V gave up 0 bases and J gave up 7 bases, with 20 bases separating them. The V gene's germline CDR1 is SGDLS and CDR2 YYNGEE. This CDR3 has 17 residues. CDR3 in DNA: TGTGCCAGCAGCGTAGGACTTGGCGGGGCCACACTAAATGAGCAGTTCTTC. This codes for CASSVGLGGATLNEQFF. The whole variable domain, filled in from reference TRBV9 and TRBJ2-1, reads DSGVTQTPKHLITATGQRVTLRCSPRSGDLSVYWYQQSLDQGLQFLIQYYNGEERAKGNILERFSAQQFPDLHSELNLSSLELGDSALYFCASSVGLGGATLNEQFFGPGTRLTVL.

The chain recombines TRBV18 with TRBJ1-4; D remains unclear. The CDR3 extends over 13 amino acids. V shed 9 bases and J shed 7 bases, with 15 bases lying between them. Germline V gives CDR1 KGHSH, CDR2 LQKENI. The DNA for the CDR3 is TGTGCCAGTAGAGGCCCAGAGGGTGAAAAACTGTTTTTT. Protein: CASRGPEGEKLFF.

The CDR3 is CAWKDRGLFEQYF. DNA for the CDR3: TGTGCCTGGAAAGACAGGGGGCTCTTCGAGCAGTACTTC. This rearrangement joins TRBV30 to TRBJ2-7; TRBD1 matches at 10 bases. The CDR3 is 13 residues long. Losses at the gene ends were 4 bases for V and 6 bases for J; bases not matched to a gene: 6. CDR1 and CDR2 from the germline V gene are GTSNPN and SVGIG (reference sequence).

This chain connects TRBV6-5 to TRBJ1-2, with 7 bases that match TRBD1. The CDR3 spans 13 residues. Germline values: CDR1 MNHEY, CDR2 SVGAGI. V dropped 6 bases and J dropped 7; count of bases not matched to a gene: 8. CDR3 residues: CASSRTGVGGYTF. CDR3 coding DNA: TGTGCCAGCAGCCGTACAGGGGTGGGTGGCTACACCTTC.

This chain links TRBV7-8 with TRBJ2-7; D perhaps matches TRBD1 (6 bases). Trimming took 7 bases from V and 7 from J, leaving 11 bases between them. Germline V gene data show CDR1 as SGHVS and CDR2 as FQNEAQ. The length of the CDR3 is 11 residues. CDR3 nucleotides: TGTGCCAGCACCAGGGGTGGGGAGCAGTACTTC. Its translation is CASTRGGEQYF.

The chain couples TRBV19 to TRBJ1-1, with D tentatively TRBD1 (6 bases). Germline assignment: CDR1 LNHDA and CDR2 SQIVND (reference sequence). The CDR3 runs to 14 residues. V lost 5 bases to trimming and J lost 4 bases, with 14 bases between them. CDR3 in DNA: TGTGCCAGTAGTGAAACAACAGGGTCCACTGAAGCTTTCTTT. Translating gives CASSETTGSTEAFF.

In its sample, this clone was seen a few times. The sample has other DNA sequences that encode this CDR3 too. The rearrangement links TRBV5-4 to TRBJ2-7; 9 bases map to TRBD1. The CDR3 consists of 14 residues. Germline V gives CDR1 SGHNT, CDR2 YYREEE (reference sequence). V lost 4 bases and J lost 4; bases outside the gene matches: 6. CDR3 region: CASSPGTGIYEQYF. The DNA of the CDR3 is TGTGCCAGCAGCCCCGGGACAGGGATTTACGAGCAGTACTTC. Filled out from reference TRBV5-4 and TRBJ2-7, the complete variable domain reads ETGVTQSPTHLIKTRGQQVTLRCSSQSGHNTVSWYQQALGQGPQFIFQYYREEENGRGNFPPRFSGLQFPNYSSELNVNALELDDSALYLCASSPGTGIYEQYFGPGTRLTVT.

The chain recombines TRBV7-9 with TRBJ1-5; possible D gene TRBD1, 5 bases. Germline V gene data show CDR1 as SEHNR and CDR2 as FQNEAQ (reference sequence). V lost 3 bases to trimming and J lost 3 bases, with 6 bases between them. This CDR3 spans 13 amino acids. DNA for the CDR3: TGTGCCAGCAGCTTGGGACTCAATCAGCCCCAGCATTTT. As protein: CASSLGLNQPQHF.